The next 6 T cell receptor beta chains were all read from a single sample in a study of Ad26.COV2.S vaccination and SARS-CoV-2 variants. Assay: immunoSEQ multiplex PCR; the TCRdb copy retains only in-frame clones and omits some. The sample carries about 180,000 clones, approximately 88% recorded once. This sample comprised peripheral blood, obtained after recovery from COVID-19. The receptors originated from a human donor who had recovered from COVID-19.

The gene calls are TRBV19 and TRBJ1-5, with 12 bases identical to TRBD1. After removal of 6 bases from V and 3 bases from J, the junction contained 3 bases not matched to a gene. Germline CDR1 LNHDA, CDR2 SQIVND (reference sequence). The CDR3 length is 15 residues. The CDR3 nucleotides are TGTGCCAGTAGGGGACAGGGGGCAGCCAATCAGCCCCAGCATTTT. Translating it yields CASRGQGAANQPQHF.

The chain employs TRBV7-2 and TRBJ1-1; possible D gene TRBD1, 5 bases. The length of the CDR3 is 15 residues. Germline V CDR1 and CDR2: SGHTA, FQGNSA. V was pared by 2 bases and J by 4 bases, with 14 bases between. CDR3 amino acids: CASSLTGTAATEAFF. The DNA for the CDR3 is TGTGCCAGCAGCTTAACCGGGACGGCTGCCACTGAAGCTTTCTTT.

Many counts were recorded for this clone. The gene calls are TRBV7-2 and TRBJ2-3; TRBD2 aligns across 14 bases. The CDR3 loop spans 18 amino acids. After removal of 1 base from V and 3 bases from J, the junction contained 6 bases not matched to a gene. Germline V lookup: CDR1 SGHTA, CDR2 FQGNSA. The CDR3, as DNA: TGTGCCAGCAGCTTAGGACTAGCGGGAGGGGAGATGACAGATACGCAGTATTTT. Translated, it gives CASSLGLAGGEMTDTQYF. The entire variable domain, with the rest obtained from reference TRBV7-2 and TRBJ2-3, is as follows: GAGVSQSPSNKVTEKGKDVELRCDPISGHTALYWYRQSLGQGLEFLIYFQGNSAPDKSGLPSDRFSAERTGGSVSTLTIQRTQQEDSAVYLCASSLGLAGGEMTDTQYFGPGTRLTVL.

The chain recombines TRBV7-3 with TRBJ1-1; TRBD1 aligns across 11 bases. The CDR3 is made up of 16 amino acids. Germline V CDR1 and CDR2: SGHTA, FQGTGA. The J segment lost 1 base and the V segment lost 3 bases, leaving 4 bases of the junction unmatched. For the CDR3, the DNA is TGTGCCAGCAGCTTCGGACAGGGGGCGCAGAACACTGAAGCTTTCTTT. Its translation: CASSFGQGAQNTEAFF. The full variable domain, in which reference TRBV7-3 and TRBJ1-1 provide the parts outside the CDR3, is GAGVSQTPSNKVTEKGKYVELRCDPISGHTALYWYRQSLGQGPEFLIYFQGTGAADDSGLPNDRFFAVRPEGSVSTLKIQRTERGDSAVYLCASSFGQGAQNTEAFFGQGTRLTVV.

This clone was counted a single time. Here the CDR3 reads CAWSGGVWGYTF. CDR3 sequence (DNA): TGTGCCTGGAGTGGCGGGGTTTGGGGCTACACCTTC. The gene calls are TRBV30 and TRBJ1-2, with D uncertain. CDR3 length: 12 amino acids. Germline CDR1 GTSNPN, CDR2 SVGIG (reference sequence). V was trimmed by 1 base and J by 8 bases, leaving 11 bases between them.

This chain joins TRBV9 and TRBJ1-5; D is perhaps TRBD1 (5 bases). V shed 3 bases and J shed 5 bases, with 12 bases lying between them. The CDR3 totals 14 residues. Looked up from germline, CDR1 is SGDLS and CDR2 is YYNGEE. Here the CDR3 DNA reads TGTGCCAGCAGCGCCGACAGTTGGGATCAGCCCCAGCATTTT. Translation: CASSADSWDQPQHF.